The clone carrying this T cell receptor (beta chain) has ten or more counts. Its specificity is not known. On two occasions, one at each of two time points, around 6 milliliters of peripheral blood were drawn. The germline V and J ends were trimmed by 4 bases and 7 bases, with 17 bases remaining between them. In germline, CDR1 is SGHTA, CDR2 FQGTGA. The CDR3 is 15 amino acids. The sample originates from a study of prognosis after radiotherapy for stage I lung cancer. Regarding the study as a whole: The authors did not determine whether the expanded TCR clones were tumor-specific.

The genomic DNA TCR beta CDR3 region underwent two rounds of multiplex PCR. Round one of PCR was performed, and it used primers specific to each TRBV and TRBJ gene. TCRdb re-derived calls from the multiplex PCR reads in MiXCR, one entry per CDR3 protein. Among about 18,000 distinct CDR3 sequences listed, around 52% were seen once. The sequence was obtained from a donor aged 50 or older with non-small cell lung cancer. The chain employs TRBV7-3 and TRBJ2-1; D possibly matches TRBD1 or TRBD2 (5 bases each). Sequencing used PBMCs, obtained before or after stereotactic body radiation therapy (not recorded which). The CDR3 DNA is TGTGCCAGCAGCTCTACCCCCGGGGCTAGGAATGAGCAGTTCTTC. This gives the protein CASSSTPGARNEQFF. Supplemented by reference TRBV7-3 and TRBJ2-1, the full variable domain reads GAGVSQTPSNKVTEKGKYVELRCDPISGHTALYWYRQSLGQGPEFLIYFQGTGAADDSGLPNDRFFAVRPEGSVSTLKIQRTERGDSAVYLCASSSTPGARNEQFFGPGTRLTVL.